This T cell receptor (beta chain) was recorded in a study of response to subunit inactivated influenza vaccine. Study outcomes and limitations: Researchers suggested that each seasonal influenza vaccination recruits few new T cells.

Ten or more counts support this clonotype. Its specificity is not known. TCRdb ran MiXCR on the RT-PCR reads and lists one entry per CDR3 protein. Of fewer than 700,000 distinct CDR3 sequences in the sample, roughly 13% were seen once. The V gene end was trimmed by 5 bases and the J gene end by 8 bases; junction bases not matched to a gene: 8. In germline, CDR1 is SGHVS, CDR2 FNYEAQ. The CDR3 runs to 14 residues. The rearrangement links TRBV7-6 to TRBJ2-1, with TRBD1 matching over 8 bases. This clonotype was sampled from a man aged 50-59 years who received an inactivated influenza vaccine. Sequencing used PBMCs from blood, obtained more than 35 days after vaccination. The DNA of the CDR3 is TGTGCCAGCAGCCAAGCAGGGGGCCGGCATGAGCAGTTCTTC. Its translation is CASSQAGGRHEQFF.